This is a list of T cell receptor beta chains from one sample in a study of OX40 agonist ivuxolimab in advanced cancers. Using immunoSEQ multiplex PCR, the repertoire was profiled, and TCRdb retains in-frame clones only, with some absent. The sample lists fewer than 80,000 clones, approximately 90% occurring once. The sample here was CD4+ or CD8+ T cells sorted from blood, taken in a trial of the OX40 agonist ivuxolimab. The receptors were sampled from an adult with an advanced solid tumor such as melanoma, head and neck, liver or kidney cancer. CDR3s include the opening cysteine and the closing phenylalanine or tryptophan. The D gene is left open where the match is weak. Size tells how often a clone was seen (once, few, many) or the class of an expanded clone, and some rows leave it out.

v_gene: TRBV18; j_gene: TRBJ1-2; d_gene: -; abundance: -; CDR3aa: CASSPPVGSYGYTF; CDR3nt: TGTGCCAGCTCACCACCGGTGGGTTCCTATGGCTACACCTTC
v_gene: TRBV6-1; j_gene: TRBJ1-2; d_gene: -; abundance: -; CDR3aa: CASSEWDNYGYTF; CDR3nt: TGTGCCAGCAGTGAATGGGATAACTATGGCTACACCTTC
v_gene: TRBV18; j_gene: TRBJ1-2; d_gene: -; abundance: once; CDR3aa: CASSPDTDYGYTF; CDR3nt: TGTGCCAGCTCACCCGATACAGATTATGGCTACACCTTC
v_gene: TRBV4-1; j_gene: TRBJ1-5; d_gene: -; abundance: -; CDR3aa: CASSQDLLGDSNQPQHF; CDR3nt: TGCGCCAGCAGCCAAGATCTCCTGGGCGATAGCAATCAGCCCCAGCATTTT
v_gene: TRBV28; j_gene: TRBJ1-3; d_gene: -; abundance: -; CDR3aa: CASSRQFSGNTIYF; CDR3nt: TGTGCCAGCAGTCGACAGTTCTCTGGAAACACCATATATTTT
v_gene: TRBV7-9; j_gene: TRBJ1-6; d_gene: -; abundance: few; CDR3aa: CASSLFGQNNSPLHF; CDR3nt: TGTGCCAGCAGCTTATTTGGACAGAATAATTCACCCCTCCACTTT
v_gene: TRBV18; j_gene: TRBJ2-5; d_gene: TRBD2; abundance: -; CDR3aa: CASSHQRGQGSETQYF; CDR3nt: TGTGCCAGCTCTCACCAGCGGGGGCAGGGGTCAGAGACCCAGTACTTC
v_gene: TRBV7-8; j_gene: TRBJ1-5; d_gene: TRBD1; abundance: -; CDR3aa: CASSLGLWTGGDQPQHF; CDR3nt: TGTGCCAGCAGCTTAGGCCTCTGGACAGGGGGCGATCAGCCCCAGCATTTT
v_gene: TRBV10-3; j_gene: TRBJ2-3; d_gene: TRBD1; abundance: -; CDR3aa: CAISAWGQSTDTQYF; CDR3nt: TGTGCCATCAGTGCTTGGGGACAGAGCACAGATACGCAGTATTTT
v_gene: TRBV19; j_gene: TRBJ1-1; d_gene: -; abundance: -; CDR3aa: CASSTSLTAMNTEAFF; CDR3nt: TGTGCCAGTAGTACCTCTCTGACAGCCATGAACACTGAAGCTTTCTTT
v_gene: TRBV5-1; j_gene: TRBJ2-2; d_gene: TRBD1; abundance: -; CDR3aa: CASSQQGAYTGELFF; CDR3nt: TGCGCCAGCAGCCAACAGGGGGCGTACACCGGGGAGCTGTTTTTT
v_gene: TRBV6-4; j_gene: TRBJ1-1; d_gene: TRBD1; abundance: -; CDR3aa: CASSDQDRLANTEAFF; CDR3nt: TGTGCCAGCAGTGACCAGGACAGGCTAGCGAACACTGAAGCTTTCTTT
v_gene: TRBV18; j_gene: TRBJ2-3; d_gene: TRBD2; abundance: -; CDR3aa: CASSPGRGTTDTQYF; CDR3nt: TGTGCCAGCTCACCAGGGCGGGGGACCACAGATACGCAGTATTTT
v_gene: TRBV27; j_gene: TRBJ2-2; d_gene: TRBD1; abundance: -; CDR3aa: CATQDGTGNTGELFF; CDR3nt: TGTGCCACACAGGACGGGACAGGGAACACCGGGGAGCTGTTTTTT
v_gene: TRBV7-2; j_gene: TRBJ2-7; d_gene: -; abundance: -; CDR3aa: CASSRTGTAFGGEQYF; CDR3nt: TGTGCCAGCAGCCGAACCGGGACGGCATTCGGGGGCGAGCAGTACTTC
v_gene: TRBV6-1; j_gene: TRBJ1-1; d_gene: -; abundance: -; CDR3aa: CASSPDRGTEAFF; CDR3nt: TGTGCCAGCAGCCCTGACCGGGGCACTGAAGCTTTCTTT
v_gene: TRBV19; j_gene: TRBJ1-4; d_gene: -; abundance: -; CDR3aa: CASRRQGSEKLFF; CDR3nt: TGTGCCAGTAGGCGGCAGGGGAGTGAAAAACTGTTTTTT
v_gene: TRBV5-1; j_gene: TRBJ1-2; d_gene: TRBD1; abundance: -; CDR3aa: CASSPRTGELSYGYTF; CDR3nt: TGCGCCAGCAGCCCTAGGACAGGCGAGCTTTCTTATGGCTACACCTTC
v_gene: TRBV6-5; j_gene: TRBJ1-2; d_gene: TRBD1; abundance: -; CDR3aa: CASTRGHNYGYTF; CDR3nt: TGTGCCAGCACTAGGGGGCATAACTATGGCTACACCTTC
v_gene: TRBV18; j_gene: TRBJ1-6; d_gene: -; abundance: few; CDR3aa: CASSPDSGDSPLHF; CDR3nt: TGTGCCAGCTCACCCGACAGTGGGGATTCACCCCTCCACTTT
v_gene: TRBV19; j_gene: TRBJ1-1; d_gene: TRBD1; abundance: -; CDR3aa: CASLSSLGDRVNTEAFF; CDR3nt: TGTGCCAGTCTCTCGAGCCTGGGGGACAGAGTGAACACTGAAGCTTTCTTT
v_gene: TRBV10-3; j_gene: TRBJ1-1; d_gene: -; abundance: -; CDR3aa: CAISEVTNTEAFF; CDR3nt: TGTGCCATCAGTGAGGTGACTAACACTGAAGCTTTCTTT
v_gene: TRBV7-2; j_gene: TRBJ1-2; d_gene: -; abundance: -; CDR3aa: CASSLDRRYGYTF; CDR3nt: TGTGCCAGCAGTCTCGACCGCCGCTATGGCTACACCTTC
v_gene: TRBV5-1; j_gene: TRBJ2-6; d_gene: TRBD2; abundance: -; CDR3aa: CASSQPGRGSGANVLTF; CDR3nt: TGCGCCAGCAGTCAACCAGGGAGGGGTTCTGGGGCCAACGTCCTGACTTTC
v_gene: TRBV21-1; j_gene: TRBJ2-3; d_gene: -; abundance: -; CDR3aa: CASSKGAGGTDTQYF; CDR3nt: TGTGCCAGCAGCAAAGGGGCAGGGGGCACAGATACGCAGTATTTT
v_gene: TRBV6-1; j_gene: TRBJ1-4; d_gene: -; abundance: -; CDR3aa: CASLKGQNEKLFF; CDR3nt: TGTGCCAGTTTGAAGGGCCAGAATGAAAAACTGTTTTTT
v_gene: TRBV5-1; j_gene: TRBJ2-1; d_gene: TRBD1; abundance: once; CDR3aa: CASSKGQSSYNEQFF; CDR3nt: TGCGCCAGCAGCAAGGGACAGAGCTCCTACAATGAGCAGTTCTTC
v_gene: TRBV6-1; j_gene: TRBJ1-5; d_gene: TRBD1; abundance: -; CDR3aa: CASSGGQGRNSNQPQHF; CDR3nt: TGTGCCAGCAGTGGGGGACAGGGACGGAATAGCAATCAGCCCCAGCATTTT
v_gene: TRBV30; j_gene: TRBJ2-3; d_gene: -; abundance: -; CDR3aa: CAWSVHDPGTQYF; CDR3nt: TGTGCCTGGAGTGTACATGATCCCGGCACGCAGTATTTT
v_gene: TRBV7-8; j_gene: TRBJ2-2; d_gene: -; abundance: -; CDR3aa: CASSQGGQGTGELFF; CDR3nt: TGTGCCAGCAGCCAGGGGGGGCAGGGAACCGGGGAGCTGTTTTTT
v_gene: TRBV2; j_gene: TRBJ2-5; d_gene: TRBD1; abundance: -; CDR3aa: CASSGLGTGEETQYF; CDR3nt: TGTGCCAGCAGTGGCTTAGGGACAGGGGAAGAGACCCAGTACTTC
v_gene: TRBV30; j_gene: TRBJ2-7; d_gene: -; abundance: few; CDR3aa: CAWSVSIYEQYF; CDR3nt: TGTGCCTGGAGTGTATCCATCTACGAGCAGTACTTC
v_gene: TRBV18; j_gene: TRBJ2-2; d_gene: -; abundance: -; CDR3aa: CASSVQEAKTGELFF; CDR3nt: TGTGCCAGCTCAGTCCAGGAGGCGAAGACCGGGGAGCTGTTTTTT
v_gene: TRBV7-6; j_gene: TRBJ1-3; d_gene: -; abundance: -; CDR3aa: CASSSRTDSGNTIYF; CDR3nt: TGTGCCAGCAGCTCCCGGACAGACTCTGGAAACACCATATATTTT
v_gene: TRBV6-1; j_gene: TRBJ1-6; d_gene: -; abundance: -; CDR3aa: CASSVTFNSPLHF; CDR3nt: TGTGCCAGCAGTGTTACATTCAATTCACCCCTCCACTTT
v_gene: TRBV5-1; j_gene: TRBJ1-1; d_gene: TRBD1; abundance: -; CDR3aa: CASSLGGGELNTEAFF; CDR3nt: TGCGCCAGCAGCTTGGGAGGGGGCGAGTTGAACACTGAAGCTTTCTTT
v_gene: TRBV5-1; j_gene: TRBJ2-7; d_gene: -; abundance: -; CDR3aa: CASSVQSAEQYF; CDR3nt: TGCGCCAGCAGCGTACAGAGCGCCGAGCAGTACTTC
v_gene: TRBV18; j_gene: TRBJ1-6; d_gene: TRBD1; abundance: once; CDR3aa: CASSPDRVESPPHF; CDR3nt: TGTGCCAGCTCACCGGACAGGGTTGAGTCACCCCCCCACTTT
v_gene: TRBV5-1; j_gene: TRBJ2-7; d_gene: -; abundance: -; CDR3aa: CASPETYEQYF; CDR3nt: TGCGCCAGTCCAGAGACTTACGAGCAGTACTTC
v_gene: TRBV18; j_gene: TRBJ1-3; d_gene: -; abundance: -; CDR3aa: CASSPRTVSGNTIYF; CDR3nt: TGTGCCAGCTCACCCAGGACGGTCTCTGGAAACACCATATATTTT
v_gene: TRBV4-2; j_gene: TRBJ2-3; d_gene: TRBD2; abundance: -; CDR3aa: CASSQGSGGADTQYF; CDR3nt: TGTGCCAGCAGCCAAGGCAGCGGGGGGGCGGATACGCAGTATTTT
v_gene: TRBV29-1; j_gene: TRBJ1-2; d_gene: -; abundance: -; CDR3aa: CSVENKPNYGYTF; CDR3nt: TGCAGCGTTGAAAACAAACCCAACTATGGCTACACCTTC
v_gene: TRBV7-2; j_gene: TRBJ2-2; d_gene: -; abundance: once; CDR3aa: CASRPMTNTGELFF; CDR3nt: TGTGCCAGCAGACCTATGACGAACACCGGGGAGCTGTTTTTT
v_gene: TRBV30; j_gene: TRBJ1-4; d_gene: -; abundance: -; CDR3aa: CAWSVTRGNNEKLFF; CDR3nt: TGTGCCTGGAGTGTAACGAGAGGGAATAATGAAAAACTGTTTTTT
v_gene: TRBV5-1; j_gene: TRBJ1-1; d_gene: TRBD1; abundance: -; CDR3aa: CASSWTGDGGTEAFF; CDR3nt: TGCGCCAGCAGCTGGACAGGGGATGGTGGGACTGAAGCTTTCTTT
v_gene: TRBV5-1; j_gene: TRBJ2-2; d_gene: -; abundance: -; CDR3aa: CASSFAGDTGELFF; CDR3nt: TGCGCCAGCAGCTTCGCCGGGGACACCGGGGAGCTGTTTTTT
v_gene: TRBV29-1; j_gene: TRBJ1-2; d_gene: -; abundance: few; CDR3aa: CSSRRGDQYGYTF; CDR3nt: TGCAGCTCCCGTCGGGGGGATCAGTATGGCTACACCTTC
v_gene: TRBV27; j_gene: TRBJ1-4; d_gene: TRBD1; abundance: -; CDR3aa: CASTTRTGLNTNEKLFF; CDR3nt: TGTGCCAGCACGACAAGGACAGGGTTAAATACTAATGAAAAACTGTTTTTT
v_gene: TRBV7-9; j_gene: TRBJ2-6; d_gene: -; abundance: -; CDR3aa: CASSPGYRANVLTF; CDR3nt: TGTGCCAGCAGCCCAGGGTACCGGGCCAACGTCCTGACTTTC
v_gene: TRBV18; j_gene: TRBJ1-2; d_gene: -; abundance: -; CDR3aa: CASSPENRNYGYTF; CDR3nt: TGTGCCAGCTCCCCAGAAAACCGGAACTATGGCTACACCTTC
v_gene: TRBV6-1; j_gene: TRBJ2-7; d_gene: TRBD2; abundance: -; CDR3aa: CASGVGTSGYEQYF; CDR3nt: TGTGCCAGTGGGGTCGGGACTAGCGGCTACGAGCAGTACTTC
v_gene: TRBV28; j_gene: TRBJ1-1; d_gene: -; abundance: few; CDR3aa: CASSPPRTANTEAFF; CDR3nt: TGTGCCAGCAGCCCGCCCCGGACGGCGAACACTGAAGCTTTCTTT
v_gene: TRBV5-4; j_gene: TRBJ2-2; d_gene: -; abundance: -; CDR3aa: CASGLQGIAGELFF; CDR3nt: TGTGCCAGCGGTTTACAGGGAATCGCCGGGGAGCTGTTTTTT
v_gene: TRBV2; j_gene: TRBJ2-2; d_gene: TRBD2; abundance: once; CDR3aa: CASSDPKRGPNTGELFF; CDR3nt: TGTGCCAGCAGCGATCCCAAGCGGGGGCCGAACACCGGGGAGCTGTTTTTT
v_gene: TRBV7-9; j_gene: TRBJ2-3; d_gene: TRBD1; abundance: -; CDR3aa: CASSFQGQALDTQYF; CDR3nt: TGTGCCAGCAGTTTCCAAGGACAGGCACTTGATACGCAGTATTTT
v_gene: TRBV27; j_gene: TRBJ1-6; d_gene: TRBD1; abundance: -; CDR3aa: CASRDRGLASPLHF; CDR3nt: TGTGCCAGTAGGGACAGGGGGCTTGCTTCACCCCTCCACTTT
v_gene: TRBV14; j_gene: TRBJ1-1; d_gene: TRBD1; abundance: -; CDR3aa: CASSHGSGGVAFF; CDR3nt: TGTGCCAGCAGCCACGGATCAGGGGGTGTAGCTTTCTTT